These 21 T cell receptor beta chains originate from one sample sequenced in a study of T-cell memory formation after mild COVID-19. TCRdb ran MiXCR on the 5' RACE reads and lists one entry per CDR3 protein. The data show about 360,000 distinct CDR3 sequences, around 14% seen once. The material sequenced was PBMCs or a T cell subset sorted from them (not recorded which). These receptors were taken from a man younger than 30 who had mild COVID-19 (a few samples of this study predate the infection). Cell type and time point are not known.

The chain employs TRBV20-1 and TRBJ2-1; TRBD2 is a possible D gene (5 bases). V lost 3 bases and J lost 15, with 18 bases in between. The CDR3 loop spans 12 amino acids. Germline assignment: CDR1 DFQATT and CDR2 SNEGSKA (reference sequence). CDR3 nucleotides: TGCAGTGCTAGTCCTACGTTAGCGATGTGGTTCTTC. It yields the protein CSASPTLAMWFF.

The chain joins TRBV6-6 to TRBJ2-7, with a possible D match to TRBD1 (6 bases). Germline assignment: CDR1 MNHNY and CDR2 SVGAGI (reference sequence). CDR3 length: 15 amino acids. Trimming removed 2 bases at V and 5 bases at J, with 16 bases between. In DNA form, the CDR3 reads TGTGCCAGCAGTTACCTGGGGCAGGGGCTCGACGAGCAGTACGTC. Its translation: CASSYLGQGLDEQYV.

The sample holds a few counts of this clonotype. Written as DNA, the CDR3 is TGCGCCAGCAGCCACAGACGGGGGAGTGGGTCACCCCTCCACTTT. This translates into CASSHRRGSGSPLHF. This chain links TRBV4-1 with TRBJ1-6, with D possibly being TRBD1 (5 bases). The ends were cut back, 3 bases at V and 10 bases at J, with 16 bases in the middle. Germline V gives CDR1 MGHRA, CDR2 YSYEKL. This CDR3 spans 15 amino acids.

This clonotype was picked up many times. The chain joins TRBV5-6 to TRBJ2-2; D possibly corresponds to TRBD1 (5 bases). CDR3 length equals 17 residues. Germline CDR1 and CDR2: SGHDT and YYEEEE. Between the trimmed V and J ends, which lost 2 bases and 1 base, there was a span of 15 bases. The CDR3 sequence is CASSFMAGIRNTGELFF. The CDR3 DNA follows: TGTGCCAGCAGCTTTATGGCAGGGATTCGGAACACCGGGGAGCTGTTTTTT.

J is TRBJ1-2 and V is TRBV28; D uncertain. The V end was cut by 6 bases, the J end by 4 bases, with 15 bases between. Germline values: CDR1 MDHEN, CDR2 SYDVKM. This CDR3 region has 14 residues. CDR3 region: CASSLGAIFYGYTF. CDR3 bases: TGTGCCAGCAGCCTCGGTGCGATTTTCTATGGCTACACCTTC.

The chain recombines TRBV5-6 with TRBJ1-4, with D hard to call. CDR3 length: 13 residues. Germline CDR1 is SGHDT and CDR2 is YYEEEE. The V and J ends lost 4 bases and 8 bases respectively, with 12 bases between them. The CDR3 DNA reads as TGTGCCAGCAGCAAAAGGGTACAGGAAAAACTGTTTTTT. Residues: CASSKRVQEKLFF.

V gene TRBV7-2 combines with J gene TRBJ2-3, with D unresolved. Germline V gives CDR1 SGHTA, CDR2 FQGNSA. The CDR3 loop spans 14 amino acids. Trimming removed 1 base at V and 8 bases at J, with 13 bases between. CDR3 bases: TGTGCCAGCAGCTTAGTGCGATCAGATGGTACGCAGTATTTT. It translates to CASSLVRSDGTQYF.

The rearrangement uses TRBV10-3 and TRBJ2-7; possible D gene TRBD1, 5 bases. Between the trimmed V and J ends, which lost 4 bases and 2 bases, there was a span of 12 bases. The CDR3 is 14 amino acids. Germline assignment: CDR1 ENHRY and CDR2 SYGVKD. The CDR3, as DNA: TGTGCCATCAGTGTATCAGGGAAAACCTACGAGCAGTACTTC. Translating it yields CAISVSGKTYEQYF.

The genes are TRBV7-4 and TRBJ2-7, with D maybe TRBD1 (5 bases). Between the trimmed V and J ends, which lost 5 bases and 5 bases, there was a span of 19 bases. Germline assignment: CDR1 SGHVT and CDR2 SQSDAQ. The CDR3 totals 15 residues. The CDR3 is CASSAQAREPDEQYV. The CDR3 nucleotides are TGTGCCAGCAGCGCCCAGGCCAGGGAACCCGACGAGCAGTACGTC.

The CDR3 DNA reads as TGTGCCAGCAGGTACAGGCTCGGGGACGAGCAGTACGTC. The encoded protein is CASRYRLGDEQYV. The chain uses TRBV6-6 and TRBJ2-7; D tentatively reads TRBD1 or TRBD2 (5 bases each). Trimming shortened V by 6 bases and J by 5 bases, and 14 bases separated the two germline ends. The CDR3 covers 13 residues. CDR1 and CDR2 (germline): MNHNY, SVGAGI (reference sequence).

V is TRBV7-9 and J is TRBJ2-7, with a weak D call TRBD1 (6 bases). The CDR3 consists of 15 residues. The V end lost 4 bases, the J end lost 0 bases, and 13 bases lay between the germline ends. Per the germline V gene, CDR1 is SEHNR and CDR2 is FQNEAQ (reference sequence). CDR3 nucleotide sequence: TGTGCCAGCAGCTCCCACGGGACAACCTCCTACGAGCAGTACTTC. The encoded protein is CASSSHGTTSYEQYF. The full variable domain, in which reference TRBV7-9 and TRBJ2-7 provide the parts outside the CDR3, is DTGVSQNPRHKITKRGQNVTFRCDPISEHNRLYWYRQTLGQGPEFLTYFQNEAQLEKSRLLSDRFSAERPKGSFSTLEIQRTEQGDSAMYLCASSSHGTTSYEQYFGPGTRLTVT.

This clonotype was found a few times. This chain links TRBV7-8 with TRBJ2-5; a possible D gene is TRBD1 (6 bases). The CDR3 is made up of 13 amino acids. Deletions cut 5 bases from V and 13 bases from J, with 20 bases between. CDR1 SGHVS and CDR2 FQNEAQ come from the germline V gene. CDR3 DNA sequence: TGTGCCAGCAGCCCGAGGACAGACCGTTCCCGGTACTTC. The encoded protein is CASSPRTDRSRYF. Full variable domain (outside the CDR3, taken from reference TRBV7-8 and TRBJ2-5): GAGVSQSPRYKVAKRGQDVALRCDPISGHVSLFWYQQALGQGPEFLTYFQNEAQLDKSGLPSDRFFAERPEGSVSTLKIQRTQQEDSAVYLCASSPRTDRSRYFGPGTRLLVL.

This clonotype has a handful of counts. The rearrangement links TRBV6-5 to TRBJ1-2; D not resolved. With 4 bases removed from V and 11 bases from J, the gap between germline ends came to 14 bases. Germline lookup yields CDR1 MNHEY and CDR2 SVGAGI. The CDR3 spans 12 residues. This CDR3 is CASSSSTFTYTF. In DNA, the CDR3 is TGTGCCAGCAGTTCCTCGACATTTACTTACACCTTC.

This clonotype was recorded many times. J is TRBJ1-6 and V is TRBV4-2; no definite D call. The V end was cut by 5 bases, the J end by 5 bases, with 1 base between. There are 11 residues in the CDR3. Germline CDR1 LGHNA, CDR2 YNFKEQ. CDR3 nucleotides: TGTGCCAGCAGCGATAATTCACCCCTCCACTTT. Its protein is CASSDNSPLHF.

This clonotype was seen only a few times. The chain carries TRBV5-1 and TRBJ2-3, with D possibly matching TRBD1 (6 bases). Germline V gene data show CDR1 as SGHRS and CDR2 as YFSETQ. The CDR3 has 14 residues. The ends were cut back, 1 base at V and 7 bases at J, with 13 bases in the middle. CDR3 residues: CASSLQGTGYTQYF. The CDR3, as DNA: TGCGCCAGCAGCTTGCAGGGGACGGGTTATACGCAGTATTTT.

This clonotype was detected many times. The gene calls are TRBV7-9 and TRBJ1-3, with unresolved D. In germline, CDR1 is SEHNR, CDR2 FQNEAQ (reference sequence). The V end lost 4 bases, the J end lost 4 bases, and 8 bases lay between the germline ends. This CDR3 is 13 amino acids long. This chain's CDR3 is CASSWGGGNTIYF. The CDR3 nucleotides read TGTGCCAGCAGCTGGGGTGGGGGAAACACCATATATTTT.

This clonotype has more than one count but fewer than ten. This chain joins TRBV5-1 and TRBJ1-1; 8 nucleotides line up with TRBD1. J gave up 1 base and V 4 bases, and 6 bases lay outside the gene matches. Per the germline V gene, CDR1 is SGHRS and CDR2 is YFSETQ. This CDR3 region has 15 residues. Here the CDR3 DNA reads TGCGCCAGCAGCCCCGGACAGGGATGGAACACTGAAGCTTTCTTT. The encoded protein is CASSPGQGWNTEAFF.

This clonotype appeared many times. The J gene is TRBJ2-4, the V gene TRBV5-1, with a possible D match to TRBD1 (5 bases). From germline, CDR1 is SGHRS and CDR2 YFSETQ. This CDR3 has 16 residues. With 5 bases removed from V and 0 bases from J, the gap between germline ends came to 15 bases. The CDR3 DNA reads TGCGCCAGCAGTAATGGGGCTATAGAAGCCAAAAACATTCAGTACTTC. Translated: CASSNGAIEAKNIQYF.

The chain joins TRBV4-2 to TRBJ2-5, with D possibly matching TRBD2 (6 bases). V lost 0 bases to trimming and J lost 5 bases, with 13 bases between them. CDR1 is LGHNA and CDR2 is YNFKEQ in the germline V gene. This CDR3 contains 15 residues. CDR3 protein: CASSQEVSGRETQYF. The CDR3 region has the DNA TGTGCCAGCAGCCAAGAAGTTAGCGGACGGGAGACCCAGTACTTC.

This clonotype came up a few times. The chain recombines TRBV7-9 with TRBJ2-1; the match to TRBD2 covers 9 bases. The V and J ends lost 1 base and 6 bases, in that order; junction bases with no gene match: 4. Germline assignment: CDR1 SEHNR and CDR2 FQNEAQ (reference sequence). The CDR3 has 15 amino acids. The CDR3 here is CASSLVRRGGNEQFF. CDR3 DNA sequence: TGTGCCAGCAGCTTAGTCCGGCGGGGGGGCAATGAGCAGTTCTTC.

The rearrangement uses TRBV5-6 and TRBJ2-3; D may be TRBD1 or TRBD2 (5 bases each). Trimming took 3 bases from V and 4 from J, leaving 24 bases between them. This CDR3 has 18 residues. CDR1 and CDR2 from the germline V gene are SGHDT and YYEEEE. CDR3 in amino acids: CASSSRGGGPVYPDTQYF. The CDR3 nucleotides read TGTGCCAGCAGCTCCCGTGGGGGTGGCCCGGTCTACCCAGATACGCAGTATTTT.